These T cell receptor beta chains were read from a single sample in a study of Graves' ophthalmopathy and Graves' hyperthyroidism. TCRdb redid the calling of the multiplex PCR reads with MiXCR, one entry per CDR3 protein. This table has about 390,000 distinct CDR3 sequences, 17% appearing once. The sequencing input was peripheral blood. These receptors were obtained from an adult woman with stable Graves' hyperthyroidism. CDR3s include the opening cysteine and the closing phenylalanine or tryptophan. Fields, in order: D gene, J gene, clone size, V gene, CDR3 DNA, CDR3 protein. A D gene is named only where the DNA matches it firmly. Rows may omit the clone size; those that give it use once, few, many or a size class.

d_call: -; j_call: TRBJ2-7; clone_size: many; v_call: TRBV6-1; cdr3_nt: TGTGCCAGCAGCAGAGCCGGGACACCTTATTACGAGCAGTACTTC; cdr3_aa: CASSRAGTPYYEQYF
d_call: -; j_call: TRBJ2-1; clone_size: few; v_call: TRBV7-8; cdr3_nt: TGTGCCAGCAGCTTCGGGAATGAGCAGTTCTTC; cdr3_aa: CASSFGNEQFF
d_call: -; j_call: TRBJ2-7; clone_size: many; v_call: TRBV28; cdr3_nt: TGTGCCAGCAGTTTACCAGGGGACGAGCGGGCATCCTACGAGCAGTACTTC; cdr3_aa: CASSLPGDERASYEQYF
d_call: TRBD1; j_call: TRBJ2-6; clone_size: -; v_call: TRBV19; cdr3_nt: TGTGCCAGTATAGGACAGGTCTTCTCTGGGGCCAACGTCCTGACTTTC; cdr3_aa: CASIGQVFSGANVLTF
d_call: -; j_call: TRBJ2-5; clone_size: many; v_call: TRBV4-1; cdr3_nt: TGCGCCAGCAGCCTCAGACCTCCGACACGGCCCCTAGAGACCCAGTACTTC; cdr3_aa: CASSLRPPTRPLETQYF
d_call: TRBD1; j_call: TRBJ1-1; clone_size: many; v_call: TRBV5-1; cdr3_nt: TGCGCCAGCAGCCGCCGACAGGGCGCTGAAGCTTTCTTT; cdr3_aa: CASSRRQGAEAFF
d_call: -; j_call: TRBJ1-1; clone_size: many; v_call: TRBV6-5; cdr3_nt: TGTGCCAGCAGTTCTATCCCGAACACTGAAGCTTTCTTT; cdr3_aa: CASSSIPNTEAFF
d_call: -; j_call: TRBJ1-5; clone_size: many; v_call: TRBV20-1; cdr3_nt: TGCAGTGCTAATGACGGACAGCAAAAGACAAATCAGCCCCAGCATTTT; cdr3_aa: CSANDGQQKTNQPQHF
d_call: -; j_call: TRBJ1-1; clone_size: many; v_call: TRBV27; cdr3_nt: TGTGCCACCTACGGGAGTTGGAACACTGAAGCTTTCTTT; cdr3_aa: CATYGSWNTEAFF
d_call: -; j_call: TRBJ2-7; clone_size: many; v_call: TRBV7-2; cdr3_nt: TGTGCCAGCAGCCTTCGGGCCGGCGAGCAGTACTTC; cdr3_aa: CASSLRAGEQYF
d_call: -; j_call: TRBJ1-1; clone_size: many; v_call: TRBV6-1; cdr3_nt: TGTGCCAGCAGTGAAAGGAAGGGGACGAACACTGAAGCTTTCTTT; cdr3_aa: CASSERKGTNTEAFF
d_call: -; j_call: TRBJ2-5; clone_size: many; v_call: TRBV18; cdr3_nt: TGTGCCAGCTCACCACGGAGGGGGCGGGAGACCCAGTACTTC; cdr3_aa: CASSPRRGRETQYF
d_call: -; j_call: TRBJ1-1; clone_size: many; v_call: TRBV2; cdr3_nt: TGTGCCAGCACCTCCGAAGGGTACGCGAACACTGAAGCTTTCTTT; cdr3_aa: CASTSEGYANTEAFF
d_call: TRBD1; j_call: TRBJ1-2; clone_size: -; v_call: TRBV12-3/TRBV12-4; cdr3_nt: TGTGCCAGCAGTCTCAGACAGGGGGCTGAAGGCTACACCTTC; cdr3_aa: CASSLRQGAEGYTF
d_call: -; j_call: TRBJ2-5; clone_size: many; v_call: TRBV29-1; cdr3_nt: TGCAGCGTTTCAGGGACGGAGACCCAGTACTTC; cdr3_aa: CSVSGTETQYF
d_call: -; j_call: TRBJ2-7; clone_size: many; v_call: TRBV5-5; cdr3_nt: TGTGCCAGCAGCTTGGACGGGACAAGTTACGAGCAGTACTTC; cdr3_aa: CASSLDGTSYEQYF
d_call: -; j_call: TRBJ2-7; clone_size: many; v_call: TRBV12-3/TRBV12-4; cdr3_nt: TGTGCCAGCAGTTTCCAGGGCGACGAGCAGTACTTC; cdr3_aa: CASSFQGDEQYF
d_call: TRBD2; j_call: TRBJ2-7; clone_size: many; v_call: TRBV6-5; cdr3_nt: TGTGCCAGCACCCGGGGGGTGCGCGAGCAGTACTTC; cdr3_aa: CASTRGVREQYF
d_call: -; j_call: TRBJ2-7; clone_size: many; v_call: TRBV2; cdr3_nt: TGTGCCACCCAGGAGGTCGACGAGCAGTACTTC; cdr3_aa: CATQEVDEQYF
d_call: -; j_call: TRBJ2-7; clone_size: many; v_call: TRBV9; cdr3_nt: TGTGCCAGCAGCGTAGTGGGAGGGACAGGTCGCGACGAGCAGTACTTC; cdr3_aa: CASSVVGGTGRDEQYF
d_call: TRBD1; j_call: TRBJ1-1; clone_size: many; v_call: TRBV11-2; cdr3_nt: TGTGCCAGCAGTTTTGACAGGGCAACTGAAGCTTTCTTT; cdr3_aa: CASSFDRATEAFF
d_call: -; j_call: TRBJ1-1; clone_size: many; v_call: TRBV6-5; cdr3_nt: TGTGCCAGCAGTTACTCGAGAGGGGGTGAAGCTTTCTTT; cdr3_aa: CASSYSRGGEAFF
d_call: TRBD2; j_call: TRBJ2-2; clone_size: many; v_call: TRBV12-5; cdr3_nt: TGTGCTAGTGGTTTGGAAAGCGGGAGGAACACCGGGGAGCTGTTTTTT; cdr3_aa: CASGLESGRNTGELFF
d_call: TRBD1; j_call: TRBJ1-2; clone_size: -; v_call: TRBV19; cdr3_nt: TGTGCCAGTAGTGAAGTACAGGGGGCCTATGGCTACACCTTC; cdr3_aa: CASSEVQGAYGYTF
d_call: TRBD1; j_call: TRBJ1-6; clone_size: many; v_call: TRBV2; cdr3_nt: TGTGCCAGCAGTCGACAGGGGTCGAATAATTCACCCCTCCACTTT; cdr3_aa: CASSRQGSNNSPLHF
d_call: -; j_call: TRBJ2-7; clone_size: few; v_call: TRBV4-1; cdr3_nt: TGCGCCAGCAGCCAAGATGGGCGGACACCATCCTACGAGCAGTACTTC; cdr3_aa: CASSQDGRTPSYEQYF
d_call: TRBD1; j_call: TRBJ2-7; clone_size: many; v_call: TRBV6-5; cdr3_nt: TGTGCCACCGATACAGGGGGCGGCTACGAGCAGTACTTC; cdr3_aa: CATDTGGGYEQYF
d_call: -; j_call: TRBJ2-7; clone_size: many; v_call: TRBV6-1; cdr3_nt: TGTGCCAGCAGTGTATTGGGATACGAGCAGTACTTC; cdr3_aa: CASSVLGYEQYF
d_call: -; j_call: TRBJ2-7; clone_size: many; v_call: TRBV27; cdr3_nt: TGTGCCAGCAGTTTAGGTGGACACCACTACGAGCAGTACTTC; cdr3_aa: CASSLGGHHYEQYF
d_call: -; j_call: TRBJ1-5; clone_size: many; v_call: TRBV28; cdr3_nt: TGTGCCAGCAGGCCCAAGACAATCAGAGAGCAGCCCCAGCATTTT; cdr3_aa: CASRPKTIREQPQHF
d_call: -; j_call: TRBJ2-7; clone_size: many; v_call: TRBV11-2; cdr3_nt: TGTGCCAGCAGCTTGACGGCTCGGCGGACCTACGAGCAGTACTTC; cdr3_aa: CASSLTARRTYEQYF
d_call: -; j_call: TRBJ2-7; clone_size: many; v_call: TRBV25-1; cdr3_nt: TGTGCCAGCAGTGAATCTGGGGCCCGAAACAGCCACGAGCAGTACTTC; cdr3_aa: CASSESGARNSHEQYF
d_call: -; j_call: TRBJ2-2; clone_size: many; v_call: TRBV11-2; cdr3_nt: TGTGCCAGCAGCTTCAGGGCGTCCGGGGAGCTGTTTTTT; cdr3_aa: CASSFRASGELFF
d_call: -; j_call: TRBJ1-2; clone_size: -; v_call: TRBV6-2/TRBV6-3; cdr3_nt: TGTGCCAGCATACGACAGGCCGGCTATGGCTACACCTTC; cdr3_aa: CASIRQAGYGYTF
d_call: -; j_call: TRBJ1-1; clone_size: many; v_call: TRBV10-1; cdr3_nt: TGCGCCAGCAGTTTTGGTGAGAGCACTGAAGCTTTCTTT; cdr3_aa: CASSFGESTEAFF
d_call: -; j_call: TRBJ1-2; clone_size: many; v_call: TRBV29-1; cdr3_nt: TGCAGCGTTGAAGAGCCACATAACTATGGCTACACCTTC; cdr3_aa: CSVEEPHNYGYTF
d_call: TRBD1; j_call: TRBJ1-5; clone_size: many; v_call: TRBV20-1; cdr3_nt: TGCAGTGCCCAGACAGGGGCCCTCCGGCCCCAGCATTTT; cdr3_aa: CSAQTGALRPQHF